The present TCR beta chain was sequenced within a study of response to subunit inactivated influenza vaccine. This clonotype was recorded at least ten times. From germline, CDR1 is MDHEN and CDR2 SYDVKM. V was clipped by 3 bases and J by 0 bases, with 0 bases between them. The length of the CDR3 is 11 residues. From the RT-PCR reads, TCRdb called clonotypes with MiXCR, one entry per CDR3 protein. The sample lists roughly 160,000 distinct CDR3 sequences, about 10% occurring once. Here the sequenced sample was CD8+ T cells sorted from PBMCs, taken around 2 years after vaccination. This receptor was identified in a man in his fifties or sixties who received an inactivated influenza vaccine. The rearrangement uses TRBV28 and TRBJ2-7; no firm D call. In DNA form, the CDR3 reads TGTGCCAGCAGTTTCTCCTACGAGCAGTACTTC. Residues: CASSFSYEQYF.